The 23 T cell receptor beta chains listed next were all sequenced from one sample in a study of blood T cell repertoires in COVID-19. Generated by immunoSEQ multiplex PCR, the TCRdb table keeps only in-frame clones and is missing some. The table includes roughly 190,000 clones, under 90% detected once. Specimen: peripheral blood. These receptors were obtained from a man aged 30-40 years with active or convalescent COVID-19.

The table lists this clone with a count of one. The chain links TRBV7-2 to TRBJ2-4; the match to TRBD2 covers 9 bases. CDR3 length: 19 residues. V shed 1 base, J shed 7 bases, and the junction held 17 bases outside the gene matches. Germline V lookup: CDR1 SGHTA, CDR2 FQGNSA. CDR3 amino acids: CASSLGYSGRVGPGNIQYF. Here the CDR3 DNA reads TGTGCCAGCAGCTTAGGTTATAGCGGGAGAGTGGGACCCGGGAACATTCAGTACTTC.

CDR3 sequence: CASSGREGNTGELFF. As DNA, the CDR3 is TGTGCCAGCAGCGGAAGGGAGGGTAACACCGGGGAGCTGTTTTTT. The chain carries TRBV11-3 and TRBJ2-2; 7 positions agree with TRBD2. This CDR3 has 15 amino acids. The V segment lost 5 bases and the J segment 2 bases; nucleotides outside the gene matches: 5. Germline V lookup: CDR1 SGHNT, CDR2 YENEEA.

The CDR3 reads CASISGSYNEQFF. The CDR3 bases are TGTGCCAGCATTAGCGGCAGTTACAATGAGCAGTTCTTC. V usage is TRBV2 and J usage is TRBJ2-1; D may be TRBD2 (6 bases). Germline V gene sequence: CDR1 SNHLY, CDR2 FYNNEI. This CDR3 has 13 residues. V lost 7 bases and J 4 bases, leaving 11 bases between the germline ends.

The V and J genes are TRBV6-5 and TRBJ1-6; 9 bases fit TRBD1. This CDR3 has 14 amino acids. V was clipped by 6 bases and J by 8 bases; unmatched bases: 5. Germline CDR1 and CDR2: MNHEY and SVGAGI. As DNA, the CDR3 is TGTGCCAGCAGCCTGACAGGGGGTGATTCACCCCTCCACTTT. Translated: CASSLTGGDSPLHF.

The chain joins TRBV2 to TRBJ2-2, with D possibly TRBD1 on 6 matching bases. Germline V gene sequence: CDR1 SNHLY, CDR2 FYNNEI. The CDR3 consists of 16 residues. The germline V and J ends were trimmed by 4 bases and 2 bases, with 14 bases remaining between them. The CDR3 coding sequence is TGTGCCAGCAGTGGGGATGGGGGCTATAACACCGGGGAGCTGTTTTTT. It translates to CASSGDGGYNTGELFF.

The genes are TRBV9 and TRBJ1-1; no clear D gene. The germline gives CDR1 SGDLS, CDR2 YYNGEE. Trimming left V 0 bases short and J 6 bases short, with 9 bases between. The CDR3 sequence is 13 residues long. DNA of the CDR3: TGTGCCAGCAGCGTAGGTCCGGGATCTGAAGCTTTCTTT. Residues: CASSVGPGSEAFF.

The J gene is TRBJ1-2, the V gene TRBV6-2 or TRBV6-3, with D maybe TRBD1 (6 bases). The germline V gene has CDR1 MNHEY and CDR2 SVGEGT. The CDR3 loop spans 16 amino acids. The V end was cut by 5 bases, the J end by 1 base, with 17 bases between. CDR3 protein: CASSARRTALNYGYTF. DNA for the CDR3: TGTGCCAGCAGTGCCCGGAGGACAGCTCTTAACTATGGCTACACCTTC.

The chain has TRBV12-5 and TRBJ2-2, with 8 nucleotides matching TRBD2. J gave up 4 bases and V 10 bases, and 17 bases lay outside the gene matches. The CDR3 extends over 17 amino acids. CDR1 LGHNT and CDR2 FRNRAP come from the germline V gene. CDR3 nucleotides: TGTGCTACAGGGCGGTCTCCTTCCGGGGGGGGCACCGGGGAGCTGTTTTTT. This encodes CATGRSPSGGGTGELFF.

This chain uses TRBV28 with TRBJ2-2; TRBD1 agrees at 9 bases. This CDR3 has 15 residues. J gave up 0 bases and V 11 bases, and 7 bases lay outside the gene matches. Per the germline V gene, CDR1 is MDHEN and CDR2 is SYDVKM. For the CDR3, the DNA is TGTGCCGGTTCCACAGGGGGCGCGAACACCGGGGAGCTGTTTTTT. It yields the protein CAGSTGGANTGELFF. The full variable domain, in which reference TRBV28 and TRBJ2-2 provide the parts outside the CDR3, is DVKVTQSSRYLVKRTGEKVFLECVQDMDHENMFWYRQDPGLGLRLIYFSYDVKMKEKGDIPEGYSVSREKKERFSLILESASTNQTSMYLCAGSTGGANTGELFFGEGSRLTVL.

This clone turned up a few times. The chain combines TRBV6-5 with TRBJ2-1; a weak D match, TRBD2 (5 bases). CDR1 and CDR2 (germline): MNHEY, SVGAGI. V was shortened by 7 bases and J by 3 bases, with 13 bases between the two germline ends. The length of the CDR3 is 14 residues. The CDR3: CASNLLGSYNEQFF. The CDR3 DNA reads as TGTGCCAGCAACCTTCTAGGGAGCTACAATGAGCAGTTCTTC.

V is TRBV28 and J is TRBJ2-1, with TRBD1 identical over 7 bases. The ends lost 4 bases at V and 0 bases at J; junction bases unmatched: 3. Per the germline V gene, CDR1 is MDHEN and CDR2 is SYDVKM. CDR3 length: 15 amino acids. This CDR3 reads CASSSGQPSYNEQFF. The CDR3 bases are TGTGCCAGCAGTTCGGGACAGCCCTCCTACAATGAGCAGTTCTTC.

This clone was counted a few times. The rearrangement uses TRBV3-1 (or the pseudogene TRBV3-2) and TRBJ2-1; TRBD2 matches 9 bases. The CDR3 runs to 15 residues. Germline values: CDR1 LGHDT, CDR2 YNNKEL (reference sequence). V was pared by 1 base and J by 6 bases, with 4 bases of the junction left unmatched. The CDR3 DNA reads TGTGCCAGCAGCCAAGGGAAAGCGGGGGGCAATGAGCAGTTCTTC. Its protein product is CASSQGKAGGNEQFF.

CDR3 protein: CASSTPRTGYNEQFF. DNA for the CDR3: TGTGCCAGCAGTACCCCCAGGACAGGCTACAATGAGCAGTTCTTC. The V call is TRBV6-5, the J call TRBJ2-1; 7 bases match TRBD1. This CDR3 has 15 residues. Germline V gene lookup returns CDR1 MNHEY and CDR2 SVGAGI. The junction had 7 bases not matched to a gene; V was cut back by 5 bases and J by 3 bases.

In this sample, this clone turned up once. The chain uses TRBV5-4 and TRBJ2-1, with 7 nucleotides matching TRBD2. Germline V gene sequence: CDR1 SGHNT, CDR2 YYREEE (reference sequence). CDR3 length: 17 amino acids. After removal of 5 bases from V and 0 bases from J, the junction contained 11 bases not matched to a gene. The CDR3 DNA is TGTGCCAGCAGACTAGGTAATAGCGGGTTCTCCTACAATGAGCAGTTCTTC. Translation: CASRLGNSGFSYNEQFF.

The gene calls are TRBV12-5 and TRBJ2-1, with a tentative D call TRBD2 (6 bases). This CDR3 comprises 18 residues. Germline lookup yields CDR1 LGHNT and CDR2 FRNRAP. V lost 2 bases and J 0 bases, leaving 17 bases between the germline ends. This chain's CDR3 is CASGLIGGADLSYNEQFF. The CDR3, as DNA: TGTGCTAGTGGTTTGATCGGAGGGGCGGACCTCTCCTACAATGAGCAGTTCTTC.

The chain links TRBV5-4 to TRBJ2-3, with unresolved D. This CDR3 is built from 11 residues. Deletions cut 5 bases from V and 10 bases from J, with 11 bases between. Per germline, CDR1 SGHNT and CDR2 YYREEE (reference sequence). CDR3 DNA sequence: TGTGCCAGCAGGCTTCCACTGGCGCAGTATTTT. Translated: CASRLPLAQYF.

The V call is TRBV4-1, the J call TRBJ2-5; TRBD2 is a possible D gene (6 bases). This CDR3 has 19 residues. Germline V gene data show CDR1 as MGHRA and CDR2 as YSYEKL. With 1 base removed from V and 5 bases from J, the gap between germline ends came to 26 bases. The DNA for the CDR3 is TGCGCCAGCAGCCAAGTTGGTCGGCAGGTCGGCGGGACGGGGGAGACCCAGTACTTC. Translation: CASSQVGRQVGGTGETQYF.

The chain recombines TRBV7-2 with TRBJ2-1; maybe TRBD1 (6 bases). CDR3 size: 16 residues. Trimming pared 1 base from V and 4 bases from J, leaving 14 bases between. Germline assignment: CDR1 SGHTA and CDR2 FQGNSA. Here the CDR3 reads CASSLVLTGFYNEQFF. DNA for the CDR3: TGTGCCAGCAGCTTAGTACTGACAGGATTTTACAATGAGCAGTTCTTC. The complete variable domain, with remaining parts taken from reference TRBV7-2 and TRBJ2-1, reads GAGVSQSPSNKVTEKGKDVELRCDPISGHTALYWYRQSLGQGLEFLIYFQGNSAPDKSGLPSDRFSAERTGGSVSTLTIQRTQQEDSAVYLCASSLVLTGFYNEQFFGPGTRLTVL.

The chain carries TRBV4-1 and TRBJ2-1; D possibly corresponds to TRBD1 (5 bases). Germline CDR1 is MGHRA and CDR2 is YSYEKL. V was shortened by 4 bases and J by 9 bases, with 10 bases between the two germline ends. The CDR3 contains 12 residues. In nucleotides, the CDR3 is TGCGCCAGCAGCCGACAGCAGGGTGAGCAGTTCTTC. Residues: CASSRQQGEQFF.

This chain connects TRBV4-1 to TRBJ2-7; perhaps TRBD1 as D (5 bases). Germline assignment: CDR1 MGHRA and CDR2 YSYEKL. Trimming removed 1 base at V and 3 bases at J, with 10 bases between. CDR3 length: 14 residues. This CDR3 is CASSQVQGYYEQYV. CDR3 in DNA: TGCGCCAGCAGCCAAGTCCAGGGATACTACGAGCAGTACGTC.

The CDR3 protein is CASSLSPAGQTEAFF. For the CDR3, the DNA is TGTGCCAGCAGTTTATCCCCGGCCGGACAGACTGAAGCTTTCTTT. The rearrangement uses TRBV27 and TRBJ1-1; possibly TRBD1 for D (6 bases). The V end lost 0 bases, the J end lost 5 bases, and 13 bases lay between the germline ends. In germline, CDR1 is MNHEY, CDR2 SMNVEV (reference sequence). The CDR3 is made up of 15 amino acids.

The rearrangement links TRBV11-3 to TRBJ2-7, with 7 bases matching TRBD2. This CDR3 is 14 amino acids long. Germline V gene sequence: CDR1 SGHNT, CDR2 YENEEA. The junction had 5 bases not matched to a gene; V was cut back by 6 bases and J by 0 bases. CDR3 sequence (DNA): TGTGCCAGCAGGGCAGCGGGGAACTCCTACGAGCAGTACTTC. Translated, it gives CASRAAGNSYEQYF.

This sequence joins TRBV15 and TRBJ1-5; D gene unclear. Germline-derived CDR1 and CDR2 are LNHNV and YYDKDF (reference sequence). The CDR3 loop spans 14 amino acids. With 0 bases removed from V and 7 bases from J, the gap between germline ends came to 10 bases. CDR3: CATSRDIKRQPQHF. CDR3 DNA: TGTGCCACCAGCAGAGATATTAAGAGGCAGCCCCAGCATTTT. Complete variable domain (other parts from reference TRBV15 and TRBJ1-5): DAMVIQNPRYQVTQFGKPVTLSCSQTLNHNVMYWYQQKSSQAPKLLFHYYDKDFNNEADTPDNFQSRRPNTSFCFLDIRSPGLGDTAMYLCATSRDIKRQPQHFGDGTRLSIL.